Listed below are T cell receptor beta chains from one sample, sequenced in a study of immune characteristics of hereditary and idiopathic chronic pancreatitis. Clones were sequenced by immunoSEQ multiplex PCR, and TCRdb holds only the in-frame ones, with some missing. The profile shows around 10,000 clones, roughly three quarters of them singletons. Material: pancreas tissue with idiopathic chronic pancreatitis. These receptors all stem from a human donor with chronic pancreatitis. Each CDR3 is given with its conserved first and last residue. The order of the fields is CDR3 protein, CDR3 DNA, clone size, D gene, J gene, V gene. D genes are given only for firm matches. Not every row has a clone size; where given, it reads once, few, many or a size class.

CASSFPALETQYF	TGTGCCAGCAGTTTTCCCGCTCTTGAGACCCAGTACTTC	-	-	TRBJ2-5	TRBV28
CASSIGGGTDTQYF	TGTGCCAGTAGTATCGGCGGGGGAACAGATACGCAGTATTTT	-	TRBD2	TRBJ2-3	TRBV19
CAISENKGVPDTQYF	TGTGCCATCAGTGAGAATAAGGGGGTCCCAGATACGCAGTATTTT	-	-	TRBJ2-3	TRBV10-3
CASSLVQSITIGYTF	TGTGCCAGCAGCTTAGTACAGAGCATAACTATCGGCTACACCTTC	-	-	TRBJ1-2	TRBV7-2
CASSPVGTPLTYNSPLHF	TGCGCCAGCAGCCCTGTCGGGACCCCCTTAACCTATAATTCACCCCTCCACTTT	-	-	TRBJ1-6	TRBV4-3
CASSFPLNYGYTF	TGTGCCAGCAGTTTCCCCCTGAACTATGGCTACACCTTC	-	-	TRBJ1-2	TRBV28
CASSIPAAGYGYTF	TGTGCCAGTAGTATACCCGCGGCGGGGTATGGCTACACCTTC	-	-	TRBJ1-2	TRBV19
CASRIGQTNTEAFF	TGCGCCAGCCGGATAGGACAGACGAACACTGAAGCTTTCTTT	-	-	TRBJ1-1	TRBV5-1
CASSIQGDGELFF	TGTGCCAGTAGTATACAGGGCGACGGGGAGCTGTTTTTT	-	-	TRBJ2-2	TRBV19
CASSSGGQWPTEAFF	TGTGCCAGCAGCTCAGGGGGACAGTGGCCCACTGAAGCTTTCTTT	few	TRBD1	TRBJ1-1	TRBV7-9